One and the same sample provided the 5 T cell receptor beta chains below, sequenced in a study of blood T cell repertoires in COVID-19. Sequencing used immunoSEQ multiplex PCR; TCRdb keeps in-frame clones, though not all of them. The sample has fewer than 250,000 clones; about nine tenths are singletons. Sequenced sample: PBMCs or T cells enriched from blood (not recorded which). The receptors were gathered from a man between 25 and 39 years old in a cohort exposed to, infected with or recovered from COVID-19 (not recorded which).

The chain is built from TRBV18 and TRBJ1-5, with TRBD1 matching over 8 bases. The length of the CDR3 is 13 residues. After removal of 5 bases from V and 5 bases from J, the junction contained 2 bases not matched to a gene. Looked up from germline, CDR1 is KGHSH and CDR2 is LQKENI. The CDR3 DNA sequence: TGTGCCAGCTCAATGGACAGGGATCAGCCCCAGCATTTT. This codes for CASSMDRDQPQHF. Complete variable domain (other parts from reference TRBV18 and TRBJ1-5): NAGVMQNPRHLVRRRGQEARLRCSPMKGHSHVYWYRQLPEEGLKFMVYLQKENIIDESGMPKERFSAEFPKEGPSILRIQQVVRGDSAAYFCASSMDRDQPQHFGDGTRLSIL.

The chain carries TRBV6-5 and TRBJ2-3; 7 positions match TRBD1. V lost 6 bases to trimming and J lost 4 bases; unmatched junction nucleotides: 10. Germline CDR1 reads MNHEY; CDR2 reads SVGAGI. The CDR3 contains 15 residues. For the CDR3, the DNA is TGTGCCAGCAGGCAGACAGGGCCTCTCCCAGATACGCAGTATTTT. This sequence encodes CASRQTGPLPDTQYF.

The genes are TRBV6-5 and TRBJ1-1; D gene uncertain. This CDR3 region has 11 residues. V gave up 11 bases and J gave up 5 bases, with 12 bases separating them. Per germline, CDR1 MNHEY and CDR2 SVGAGI. The DNA for the CDR3 is TGTGCCGTCCACTTCGGTACTGAAGCTTTCTTT. Its protein product is CAVHFGTEAFF.

V usage is TRBV27 and J usage is TRBJ2-5; possibly TRBD2 for D (7 bases). The ends were cut back, 6 bases at V and 2 bases at J, with 16 bases in the middle. The CDR3 runs 15 residues. Germline V lookup: CDR1 MNHEY, CDR2 SMNVEV (reference sequence). The CDR3 bases are TGTGCCAGCAGCCTCTGGGGGGGACAACAAGAGACCCAGTACTTC. It specifies CASSLWGGQQETQYF.

The chain is built from TRBV19 and TRBJ2-5; 10 nucleotides align to TRBD2. The germline V gene has CDR1 LNHDA and CDR2 SQIVND (reference sequence). The CDR3 sequence is 15 residues long. V was clipped by 6 bases and J by 2 bases; unmatched bases: 6. The CDR3 here is CASSLGLAVQETQYF. Here the CDR3 DNA reads TGTGCCAGTAGCCTAGGACTAGCGGTGCAAGAGACCCAGTACTTC.